Below, 30 T cell receptor beta chains from the same sample are listed, as sequenced in a study of OX40 agonist ivuxolimab in advanced cancers. TCRdb's copy holds only in-frame clones and misses some; the assay was immunoSEQ multiplex PCR. This sample has approximately 42,000 clones, with approximately 85% found just once. This specimen was CD4+ or CD8+ T cells sorted from blood, taken in a trial of the OX40 agonist ivuxolimab. All receptors derive from an adult with an advanced solid tumor such as melanoma, head and neck, liver or kidney cancer.

The chain is built from TRBV7-9 and TRBJ2-7; no clear D gene. Germline V lookup: CDR1 SEHNR, CDR2 FQNEAQ (reference sequence). Trimming removed 3 bases at V and 4 bases at J, with 25 bases between. The CDR3 sequence is 18 residues long. CDR3 region: CASSFMVGQGIGVYEQYF. The CDR3 nucleotides are TGTGCCAGCAGCTTTATGGTAGGGCAAGGGATAGGTGTGTACGAGCAGTACTTC.

This rearrangement joins TRBV5-6 to TRBJ1-2, with D possibly TRBD1 on 5 matching bases. Trimming pared 4 bases from V and 0 bases from J, leaving 13 bases between. The CDR3 sequence is 15 residues long. Germline CDR1 SGHDT, CDR2 YYEEEE. The CDR3: CASSGGGRANYGYTF. CDR3 bases: TGTGCCAGCAGCGGTGGAGGCAGGGCTAACTATGGCTACACCTTC.

The rearrangement links TRBV19 to TRBJ2-1, with TRBD2 as a possible D gene (7 bases). V was trimmed by 8 bases and J by 0 bases, leaving 17 bases between them. The CDR3 length is 16 residues. Germline CDR1 is LNHDA and CDR2 is SQIVND (reference sequence). The CDR3 loop is CASQKQGGGSYNEQFF. CDR3 coding DNA: TGTGCCAGTCAGAAACAGGGCGGGGGCTCCTACAATGAGCAGTTCTTC.

This sequence joins TRBV9 and TRBJ2-5, with a tentative D call TRBD2 (6 bases). Germline CDR1 reads SGDLS; CDR2 reads YYNGEE. V was shortened by 2 bases and J by 5 bases, with 13 bases between the two germline ends. The CDR3 has 14 amino acids. The CDR3 bases are TGTGCCAGCAGCGTGGGACTCTCGACGGAGACCCAGTACTTC. This encodes CASSVGLSTETQYF.

This clone was seen more than once but under ten times. This chain joins TRBV7-9 and TRBJ1-3, with 8 bases fitting TRBD1. The CDR3 runs to 14 residues. The junction had 4 bases not matched to a gene; V was cut back by 5 bases and J by 4 bases. Germline V lookup: CDR1 SEHNR, CDR2 FQNEAQ (reference sequence). The CDR3 sequence: CASSPTGEGNTIYF. The CDR3 DNA reads TGTGCCAGCAGCCCGACAGGGGAGGGAAACACCATATATTTT.

V gene TRBV29-1 combines with J gene TRBJ1-2, with D possibly matching TRBD1 (6 bases). Trimming left V 2 bases short and J 0 bases short, with 13 bases between. Germline CDR1 is SQVTM and CDR2 is ANQGSEA. This CDR3 has 15 amino acids. In DNA, the CDR3 is TGCAGCGTTGAACCTCCGGGACACCCTAACTATGGCTACACCTTC. This gives the protein CSVEPPGHPNYGYTF.

The chain combines TRBV9 with TRBJ2-7; 8 nucleotides align to TRBD1. Looked up from germline, CDR1 is SGDLS and CDR2 is YYNGEE. V dropped 3 bases and J dropped 6; count of bases not matched to a gene: 2. This CDR3 is 12 amino acids long. The CDR3 protein is CASSGTGSEQYF. The CDR3, as DNA: TGTGCCAGCAGCGGGACAGGGTCCGAGCAGTACTTC.

V is TRBV5-6 and J is TRBJ1-1, with TRBD1 identical over 7 bases. V shed 3 bases and J 4 bases; nucleotides not matched to a gene: 9. The CDR3 spans 15 residues. Per germline, CDR1 SGHDT and CDR2 YYEEEE. The CDR3 here is CASSSPTGLGTEAFF. DNA of the CDR3: TGTGCCAGCAGCTCACCGACAGGGTTGGGCACTGAAGCTTTCTTT.

This sequence joins TRBV11-2 and TRBJ1-4; possibly TRBD1 for D (5 bases). The CDR3 spans 11 residues. V lost 6 bases and J 8 bases, leaving 7 bases between the germline ends. CDR1 and CDR2 from the germline V gene are SGHAT and FQNNGV. CDR3 sequence reads: CASRWGEKLFF. DNA of the CDR3: TGTGCCAGCAGATGGGGCGAAAAACTGTTTTTT.

The V call is TRBV7-6, the J call TRBJ1-2; the D gene is possibly TRBD1 (5 bases). The CDR3 spans 12 residues. In germline, CDR1 is SGHVS, CDR2 FNYEAQ. Trimming left V 5 bases short and J 10 bases short, with 14 bases between. Here the CDR3 DNA reads TGTGCCAGCAGCCCCGCGGGGGGTATCTACACCTTC. It encodes CASSPAGGIYTF.

This chain links TRBV9 with TRBJ1-2; no firm D call. In germline, CDR1 is SGDLS, CDR2 YYNGEE. The germline V and J ends were trimmed by 3 bases and 8 bases, with 11 bases remaining between them. This CDR3 comprises 12 residues. The CDR3 bases are TGTGCCAGCAGCGGGACCTTCGAGGGCTACACCTTC. Amino acid sequence: CASSGTFEGYTF.

This chain links TRBV6-4 with TRBJ1-6, with 9 bases identical to TRBD1. This CDR3 has 16 amino acids. Per germline, CDR1 MRHNA and CDR2 SNTAGT. V trimming: 4 bases; J trimming: 10 bases; junction bases outside the gene matches: 11. CDR3 coding DNA: TGTGCCAGCAGTGCGGAGCGGGACAGGGTGGGATCACCCCTCCACTTT. Residues: CASSAERDRVGSPLHF.

The chain combines TRBV19 with TRBJ1-3, with D uncertain. The CDR3 is 16 amino acids. Germline-derived CDR1 and CDR2 are LNHDA and SQIVND (reference sequence). V was pared by 2 bases and J by 2 bases, with 13 bases between. The CDR3 loop reads CASSISRAGTGNTIYF. The CDR3 bases are TGTGCCAGTAGTATATCCCGGGCAGGAACTGGAAACACCATATATTTT. Variable domain in full (rest from reference TRBV19 and TRBJ1-3): DGGITQSPKYLFRKEGQNVTLSCEQNLNHDAMYWYRQDPGQGLRLIYYSQIVNDFQKGDIAEGYSVSREKKESFPLTVTSAQKNPTAFYLCASSISRAGTGNTIYFGEGSWLTVV.

This chain connects TRBV5-4 to TRBJ2-5, with a weak D call TRBD2 (6 bases). The CDR3 runs 15 residues. The V gene lost 0 bases and the J gene lost 5 bases, with 14 bases spanning the gap. Germline assignment: CDR1 SGHNT and CDR2 YYREEE (reference sequence). The CDR3 coding sequence is TGTGCCAGCAGCTTGGAGTATGGGGGGAGGGAGACCCAGTACTTC. It specifies CASSLEYGGRETQYF.

The CDR3 bases are TGCGCCAGCACGACCTGGACAGGGAAGGCCGAGCAGTACTTC. Translating gives CASTTWTGKAEQYF. The rearrangement links TRBV5-1 to TRBJ2-7, with 8 bases fitting TRBD1. This CDR3 is 14 amino acids long. From germline, CDR1 is SGHRS and CDR2 YFSETQ. V lost 6 bases and J lost 6; bases outside the gene matches: 11.

The CDR3 loop reads CASSQHAGVDTQYF. CDR3 in DNA: TGTGCCAGCAGCCAACACGCAGGGGTAGATACGCAGTATTTT. The chain couples TRBV9 to TRBJ2-3, with D possibly TRBD1 on 6 matching bases. The CDR3 has 14 amino acids. Trimming took off 4 bases at V and 5 bases at J, with 14 bases between the two ends. In germline, CDR1 is SGDLS, CDR2 YYNGEE.

V is TRBV5-6 and J is TRBJ1-1; D call uncertain. V was trimmed by 3 bases and J by 7 bases, leaving 10 bases between them. The CDR3 is made up of 12 amino acids. From germline, CDR1 is SGHDT and CDR2 YYEEEE. This CDR3 is CASSSGPSEAFF. DNA of the CDR3: TGTGCCAGCAGCTCCGGACCGAGTGAAGCTTTCTTT.

The chain combines TRBV11-2 with TRBJ2-5, with 9 bases fitting TRBD2. This CDR3 region has 16 residues. V dropped 5 bases and J dropped 3; count of bases not matched to a gene: 10. Germline assignment: CDR1 SGHAT and CDR2 FQNNGV. The CDR3 DNA sequence: TGTGCCAGCAGCGACGTGACAGGCGGGGGGGAAGAGACCCAGTACTTC. It codes for CASSDVTGGGEETQYF.

The J gene is TRBJ1-5, the V gene TRBV10-3, with no clear D. In germline, CDR1 is ENHRY, CDR2 SYGVKD. This CDR3 is 16 amino acids long. The V end lost 4 bases, the J end lost 0 bases, and 13 bases lay between the germline ends. The CDR3 DNA follows: TGTGCCATCAGTGGGAGTATGAATCCTAGCAATCAGCCCCAGCATTTT. Translation gives CAISGSMNPSNQPQHF.

This sequence joins TRBV10-3 and TRBJ2-2; TRBD1 aligns across 10 bases. Germline-derived CDR1 and CDR2 are ENHRY and SYGVKD. This CDR3 has 16 residues. Trimming at V came to 5 bases and at J to 7 bases, leaving 10 bases not matched to a gene. CDR3 nucleotides: TGTGCCATCAGTTCTCCCGACAGGGGGCATAGCGGGGAGCTGTTTTTT. It yields the protein CAISSPDRGHSGELFF.

The V gene is TRBV18, the J gene TRBJ2-5; D is unclear. V was cut by 3 bases and J by 5 bases, with 16 bases left in between. The CDR3 has 15 residues. Germline CDR1 and CDR2: KGHSH and LQKENI. The CDR3 nucleotides are TGTGCCAGCTCACCCCCTGGTGGGGTAACGGAGACCCAGTACTTC. Translation: CASSPPGGVTETQYF.

The rearrangement uses TRBV9 and TRBJ1-2, with 8 bases matching TRBD1. V lost 3 bases and J lost 8; bases outside the gene matches: 15. Germline V lookup: CDR1 SGDLS, CDR2 YYNGEE. The length of the CDR3 is 16 residues. The CDR3 DNA follows: TGTGCCAGCAGCGGGCCCGGGACAGGCCGAGACGGCGGCTACACCTTC. As protein: CASSGPGTGRDGGYTF.

V and J are TRBV5-1 and TRBJ2-7, with TRBD1 matching over 12 bases. The CDR3 has 14 residues. V trimming: 4 bases; J trimming: 7 bases; junction bases outside the gene matches: 6. CDR1 SGHRS and CDR2 YFSETQ come from the germline V gene. Written as DNA, the CDR3 is TGCGCCAGCAGCGCCGGGACAGGGGGCTGGGAGCAGTACGTC. Translated: CASSAGTGGWEQYV.

This chain connects TRBV4-3 to TRBJ2-3; weak D call: TRBD2 (6 bases). V was cut by 0 bases and J by 6 bases, with 10 bases left in between. The V gene's germline CDR1 is LGHNA and CDR2 YSLEER. The CDR3 is made up of 14 amino acids. The CDR3 spells CASSQEAGRDTQYF. CDR3 in DNA: TGCGCCAGCAGCCAAGAGGCAGGGAGGGATACGCAGTATTTT.

The chain has TRBV4-1 and TRBJ2-3; D might be TRBD2 (7 bases). This CDR3 is built from 16 residues. The V and J ends lost 1 base and 2 bases respectively, with 13 bases between them. Germline assignment: CDR1 MGHRA and CDR2 YSYEKL. The CDR3 protein is CASSQGGGPTTDTQYF. The CDR3 DNA reads TGCGCCAGCAGCCAAGGCGGGGGCCCAACCACAGATACGCAGTATTTT.

Concerning this clone: The sample contains more than one DNA sequence encoding this CDR3. The genes are TRBV4-1 and TRBJ2-1, with no clear D. V was pared by 0 bases and J by 2 bases, with 2 bases between. The CDR3 has 13 amino acids. Per germline, CDR1 MGHRA and CDR2 YSYEKL. The CDR3, as DNA: TGCGCCAGCAGCCAAGATCCCTACAATGAGCAGTTCTTC. Protein product: CASSQDPYNEQFF.

This rearrangement joins TRBV5-1 to TRBJ1-2; TRBD1 aligns across 10 bases. CDR1 and CDR2 from the germline V gene are SGHRS and YFSETQ. The CDR3 is made up of 21 amino acids. The V and J ends lost 0 bases and 3 bases, in that order; junction bases with no gene match: 20. The CDR3 region has the DNA TGCGCCAGCAGCTTGGAATGGAGATCTTTGGGTTCGACAGGGGGCGACTATGGCTACACCTTC. Translated: CASSLEWRSLGSTGGDYGYTF.

The chain joins TRBV29-1 to TRBJ2-4; D ambiguous. V was trimmed by 1 base and J by 1 base, leaving 5 bases between them. The CDR3 is 13 amino acids. Germline V gene data show CDR1 as SQVTM and CDR2 as ANQGSEA. The CDR3 DNA is TGCAGCGTTGAAGTAGGGGCCAAAAACATTCAGTACTTC. This translates into CSVEVGAKNIQYF. The whole variable domain, remainder taken from reference TRBV29-1 and TRBJ2-4, is SAVISQKPSRDICQRGTSLTIQCQVDSQVTMMFWYRQQPGQSLTLIATANQGSEATYESGFVIDKFPISRPNLTFSTLTVSNMSPEDSSIYLCSVEVGAKNIQYFGAGTRLSVL.

This chain joins TRBV2 and TRBJ2-2, with D possibly matching TRBD2 (6 bases). Trimming took off 9 bases at V and 1 base at J, with 15 bases between the two ends. CDR1 SNHLY and CDR2 FYNNEI come from the germline V gene. The CDR3 length is 15 residues. CDR3 residues: CARLGGNKNTGELFF. CDR3 DNA: TGTGCCAGGCTCGGAGGGAACAAGAACACCGGGGAGCTGTTTTTT.

The chain recombines TRBV10-1 with TRBJ2-5, with unresolved D. The CDR3 extends over 11 amino acids. Per the germline V gene, CDR1 is WNHNN and CDR2 is SYGVQD (reference sequence). V lost 3 bases and J 5 bases, leaving 4 bases between the germline ends. CDR3 in amino acids: CASSDSETQYF. The DNA of the CDR3 is TGCGCCAGCAGTGATTCGGAGACCCAGTACTTC.